This TCR beta chain comes out of a study of cytomegalovirus exposure and HLA in healthy donors. Looking at the study overall: The same platform was used for the 100 to 150 validation repertoires as for the 650 to 800 first-cohort repertoires, as reported in a later analysis. Whole-study results and caveats: Most TCRs appeared rarely, but some public TCRs recurred in many donors. The study put 150 to 200 TCR beta chains on its list as cytomegalovirus-associated. Cytomegalovirus status was reportedly diagnosed by the classifier with high specificity and sensitivity.

Sequencing used immunoSEQ multiplex PCR; TCRdb keeps in-frame clones, though not all of them. The repertoire holds 110,000 or so clones, approximately 90% seen once, with 4% to 4.5% in the top ten. Note on this clone: Its antigen remains unidentified.

The V gene lost 7 bases and the J gene lost 10 bases, with 10 bases spanning the gap. Germline CDR1 is LNHDA and CDR2 is SQIVND (reference sequence). CDR3 length equals 11 residues. The V call is TRBV19, the J call TRBJ1-4, with D unresolved. The sequence was obtained from a woman under 30 in good health and CMV-seropositive. The specimen sequenced was PBMCs. CDR3 in amino acids: CASKEGGKLFF. Written as DNA, the CDR3 is TGTGCCAGTAAAGAAGGAGGAAAACTGTTTTTT.